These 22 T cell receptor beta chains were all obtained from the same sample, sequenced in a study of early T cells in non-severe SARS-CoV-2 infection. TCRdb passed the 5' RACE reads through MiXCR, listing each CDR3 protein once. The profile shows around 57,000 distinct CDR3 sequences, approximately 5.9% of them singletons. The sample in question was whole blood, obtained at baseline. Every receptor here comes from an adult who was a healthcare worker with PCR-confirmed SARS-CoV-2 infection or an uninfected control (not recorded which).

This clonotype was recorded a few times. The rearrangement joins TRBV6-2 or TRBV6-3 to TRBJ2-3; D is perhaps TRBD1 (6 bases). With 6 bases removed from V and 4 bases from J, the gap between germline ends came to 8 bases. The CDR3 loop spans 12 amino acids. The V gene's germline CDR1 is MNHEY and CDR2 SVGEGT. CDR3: CASRQGADTQYF. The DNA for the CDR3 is TGTGCCAGCAGACAGGGTGCAGATACGCAGTATTTT.

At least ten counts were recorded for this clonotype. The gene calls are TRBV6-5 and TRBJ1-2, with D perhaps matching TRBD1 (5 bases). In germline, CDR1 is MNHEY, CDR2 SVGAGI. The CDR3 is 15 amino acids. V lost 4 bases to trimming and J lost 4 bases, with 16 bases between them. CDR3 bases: TGTGCCAGCAGTTGGAGGGGAGGGATTACCTATGGCTACACCTTC. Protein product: CASSWRGGITYGYTF.

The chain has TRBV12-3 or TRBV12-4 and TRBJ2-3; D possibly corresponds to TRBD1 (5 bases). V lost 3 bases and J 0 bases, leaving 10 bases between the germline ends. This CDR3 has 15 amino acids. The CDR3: CASSFGHPSTDTQYF. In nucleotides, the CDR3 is TGTGCCAGCAGTTTTGGACACCCTAGCACAGATACGCAGTATTTT.

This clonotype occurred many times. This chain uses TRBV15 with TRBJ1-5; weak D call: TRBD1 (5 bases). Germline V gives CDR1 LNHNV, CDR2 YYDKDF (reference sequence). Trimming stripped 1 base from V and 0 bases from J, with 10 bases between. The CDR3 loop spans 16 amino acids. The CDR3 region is CATSRGQPNSNQPQHF. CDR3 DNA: TGTGCCACCAGCAGAGGACAGCCTAATAGCAATCAGCCCCAGCATTTT.

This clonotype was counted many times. CDR3 sequence: CASSVVPSIDYGYTF. CDR3 in DNA: TGTGCCAGCAGCGTAGTCCCTTCGATTGACTATGGCTACACCTTC. The chain is built from TRBV9 and TRBJ1-2; D remains ambiguous. Germline CDR1 SGDLS, CDR2 YYNGEE. Trimming took 0 bases from V and 3 from J, leaving 12 bases between them. CDR3 length: 15 amino acids.

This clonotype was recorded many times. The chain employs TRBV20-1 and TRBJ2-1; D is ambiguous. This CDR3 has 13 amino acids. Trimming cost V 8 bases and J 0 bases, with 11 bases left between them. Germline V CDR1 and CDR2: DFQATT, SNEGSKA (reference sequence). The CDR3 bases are TGCAGTTTCGGCGGAAGCTCCTACAATGAGCAGTTCTTC. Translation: CSFGGSSYNEQFF.

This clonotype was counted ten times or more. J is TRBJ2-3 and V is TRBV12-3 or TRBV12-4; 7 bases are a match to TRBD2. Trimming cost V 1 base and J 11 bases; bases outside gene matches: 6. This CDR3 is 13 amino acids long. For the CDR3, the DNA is TGTGCCAGCAGTTTAGGGGAAGCGGGAATGCAGTATTTT. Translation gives CASSLGEAGMQYF.

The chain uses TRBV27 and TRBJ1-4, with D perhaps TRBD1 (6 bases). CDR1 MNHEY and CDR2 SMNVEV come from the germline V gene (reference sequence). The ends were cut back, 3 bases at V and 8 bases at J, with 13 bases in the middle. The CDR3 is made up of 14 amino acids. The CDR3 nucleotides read TGTGCCAGCAGTTTTTCTCAAGGGGGAGAAAAACTGTTTTTT. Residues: CASSFSQGGEKLFF. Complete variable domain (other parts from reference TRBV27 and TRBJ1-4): EAQVTQNPRYLITVTGKKLTVTCSQNMNHEYMSWYRQDPGLGLRQIYYSMNVEVTDKGDVPEGYKVSRKEKRNFPLILESPSPNQTSLYFCASSFSQGGEKLFFGSGTQLSVL.

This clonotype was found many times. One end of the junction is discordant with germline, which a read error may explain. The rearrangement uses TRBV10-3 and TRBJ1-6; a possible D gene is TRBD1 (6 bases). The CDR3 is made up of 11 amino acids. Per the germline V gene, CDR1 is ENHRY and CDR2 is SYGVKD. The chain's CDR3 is CALRGPPHLHF. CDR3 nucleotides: TGTGCCCTCAGGGGACCGCCGCACCTCCACTTT.

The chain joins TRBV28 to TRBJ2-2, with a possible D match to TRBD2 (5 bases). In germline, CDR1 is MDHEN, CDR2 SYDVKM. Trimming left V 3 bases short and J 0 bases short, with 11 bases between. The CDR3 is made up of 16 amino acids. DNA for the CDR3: TGTGCCAGCAGTTTCGGTGGAGGCCCGAACACCGGGGAGCTGTTTTTT. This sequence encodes CASSFGGGPNTGELFF. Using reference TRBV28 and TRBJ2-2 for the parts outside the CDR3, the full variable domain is DVKVTQSSRYLVKRTGEKVFLECVQDMDHENMFWYRQDPGLGLRLIYFSYDVKMKEKGDIPEGYSVSREKKERFSLILESASTNQTSMYLCASSFGGGPNTGELFFGEGSRLTVL.

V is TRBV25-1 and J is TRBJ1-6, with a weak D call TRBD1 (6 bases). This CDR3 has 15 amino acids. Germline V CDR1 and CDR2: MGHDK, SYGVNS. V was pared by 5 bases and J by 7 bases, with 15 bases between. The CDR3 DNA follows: TGTGCCAGCAGTAACCCGGACAGAATCAATTCACCCCTCCACTTT. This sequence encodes CASSNPDRINSPLHF.

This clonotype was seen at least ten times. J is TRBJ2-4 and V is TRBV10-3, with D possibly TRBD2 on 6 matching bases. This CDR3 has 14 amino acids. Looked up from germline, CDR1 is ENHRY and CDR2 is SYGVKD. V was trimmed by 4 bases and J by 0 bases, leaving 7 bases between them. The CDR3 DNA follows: TGTGCCATCAGTGCGGGGGTAGCCAAAAACATTCAGTACTTC. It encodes CAISAGVAKNIQYF.

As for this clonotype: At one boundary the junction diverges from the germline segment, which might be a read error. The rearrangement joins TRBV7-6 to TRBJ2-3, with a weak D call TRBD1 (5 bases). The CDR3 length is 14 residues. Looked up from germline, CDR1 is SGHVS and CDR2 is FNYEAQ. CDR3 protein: CTSSLRQGTDTQYF. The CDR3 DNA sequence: TGTACCAGCAGCTTAAGGCAGGGAACAGATACGCAGTATTTT.

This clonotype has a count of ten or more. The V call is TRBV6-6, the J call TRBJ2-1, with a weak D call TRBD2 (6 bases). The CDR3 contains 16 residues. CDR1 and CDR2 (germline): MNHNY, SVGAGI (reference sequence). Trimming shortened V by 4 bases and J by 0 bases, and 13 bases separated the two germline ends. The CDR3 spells CASSSLAGNSYNEQFF. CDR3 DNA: TGTGCCAGCAGTTCCCTCGCGGGGAACTCCTACAATGAGCAGTTCTTC.

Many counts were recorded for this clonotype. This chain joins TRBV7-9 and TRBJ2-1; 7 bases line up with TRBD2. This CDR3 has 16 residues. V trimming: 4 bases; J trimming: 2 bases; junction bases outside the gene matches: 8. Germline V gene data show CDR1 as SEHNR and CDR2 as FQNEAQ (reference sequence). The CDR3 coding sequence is TGTGCCAGCAGCTCTACTCCTAGCGGCACCTACAATGAGCAGTTCTTC. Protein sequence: CASSSTPSGTYNEQFF.

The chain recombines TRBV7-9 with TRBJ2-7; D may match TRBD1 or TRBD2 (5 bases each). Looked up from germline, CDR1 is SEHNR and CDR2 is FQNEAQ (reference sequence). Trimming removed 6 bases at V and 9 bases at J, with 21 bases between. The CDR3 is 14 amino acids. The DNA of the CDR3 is TGTGCCAGCAGTTACGCCGGGACGATGGGGTGGCAGTACTTC. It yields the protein CASSYAGTMGWQYF.

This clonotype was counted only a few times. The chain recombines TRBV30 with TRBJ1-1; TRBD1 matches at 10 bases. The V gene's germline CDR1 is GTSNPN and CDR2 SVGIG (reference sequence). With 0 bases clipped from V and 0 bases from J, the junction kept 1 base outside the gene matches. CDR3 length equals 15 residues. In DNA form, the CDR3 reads TGTGCCTGGAGTGTAGGACAGGGGGTGAACACTGAAGCTTTCTTT. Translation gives CAWSVGQGVNTEAFF.

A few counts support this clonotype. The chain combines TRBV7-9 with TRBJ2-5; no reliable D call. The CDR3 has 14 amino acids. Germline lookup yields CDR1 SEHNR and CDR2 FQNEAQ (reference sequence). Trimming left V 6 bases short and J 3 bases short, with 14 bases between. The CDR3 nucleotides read TGTGCCAGCAGTCCGGGTCCGAAGGAAGAGACCCAGTACTTC. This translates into CASSPGPKEETQYF.

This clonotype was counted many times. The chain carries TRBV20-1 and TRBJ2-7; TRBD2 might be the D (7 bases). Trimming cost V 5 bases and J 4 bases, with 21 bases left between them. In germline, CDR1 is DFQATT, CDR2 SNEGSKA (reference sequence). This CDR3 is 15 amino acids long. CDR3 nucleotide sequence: TGCAGTGCTCCCCGATCGGGCGGGGGCAAGTACGAGCAGTACTTC. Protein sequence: CSAPRSGGGKYEQYF.

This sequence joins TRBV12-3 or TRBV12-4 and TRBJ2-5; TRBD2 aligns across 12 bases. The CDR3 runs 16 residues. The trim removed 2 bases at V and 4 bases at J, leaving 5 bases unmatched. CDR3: CASSLNLAGGSETQYF. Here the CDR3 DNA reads TGTGCCAGCAGTTTAAATCTAGCGGGAGGGTCAGAGACCCAGTACTTC.

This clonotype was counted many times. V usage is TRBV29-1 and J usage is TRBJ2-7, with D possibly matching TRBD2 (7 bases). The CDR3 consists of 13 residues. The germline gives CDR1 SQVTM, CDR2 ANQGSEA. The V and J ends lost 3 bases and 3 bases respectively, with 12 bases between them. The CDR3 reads CSVEAGAGYEQYF. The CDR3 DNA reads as TGCAGCGTTGAGGCGGGGGCCGGCTACGAGCAGTACTTC.

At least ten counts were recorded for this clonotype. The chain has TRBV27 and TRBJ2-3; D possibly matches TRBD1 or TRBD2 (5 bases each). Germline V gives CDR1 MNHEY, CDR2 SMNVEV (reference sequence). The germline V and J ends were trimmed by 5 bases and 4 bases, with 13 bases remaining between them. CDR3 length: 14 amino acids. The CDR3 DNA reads TGTGCCAGCAGTGGGGGTTTTTTCGCAGATACGCAGTATTTT. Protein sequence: CASSGGFFADTQYF.